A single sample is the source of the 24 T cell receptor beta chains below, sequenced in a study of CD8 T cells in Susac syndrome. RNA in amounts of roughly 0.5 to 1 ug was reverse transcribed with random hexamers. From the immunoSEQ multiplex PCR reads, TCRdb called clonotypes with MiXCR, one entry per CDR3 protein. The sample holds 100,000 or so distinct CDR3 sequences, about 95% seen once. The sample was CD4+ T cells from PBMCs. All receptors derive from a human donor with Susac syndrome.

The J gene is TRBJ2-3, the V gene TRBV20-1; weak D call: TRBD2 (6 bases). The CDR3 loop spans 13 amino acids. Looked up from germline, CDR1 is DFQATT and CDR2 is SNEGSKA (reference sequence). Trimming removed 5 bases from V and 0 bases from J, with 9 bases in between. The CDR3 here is CSAPSASTDTQYF. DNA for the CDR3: TGCAGTGCTCCTAGCGCTAGCACAGATACGCAGTATTTT.

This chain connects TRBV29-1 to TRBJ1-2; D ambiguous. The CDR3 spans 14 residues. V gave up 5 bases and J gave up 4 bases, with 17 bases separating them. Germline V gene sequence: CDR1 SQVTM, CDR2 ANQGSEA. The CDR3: CSVLTAREGYGYTF. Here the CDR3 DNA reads TGCAGCGTTCTGACGGCCCGGGAGGGCTATGGCTACACCTTC.

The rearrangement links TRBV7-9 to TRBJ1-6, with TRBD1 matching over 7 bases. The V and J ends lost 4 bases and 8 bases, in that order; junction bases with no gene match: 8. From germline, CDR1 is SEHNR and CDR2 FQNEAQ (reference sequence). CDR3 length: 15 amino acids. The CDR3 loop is CASSSTRDSHSPLHF. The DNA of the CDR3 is TGTGCCAGCAGCTCGACCCGGGACAGTCATTCACCCCTCCACTTT.

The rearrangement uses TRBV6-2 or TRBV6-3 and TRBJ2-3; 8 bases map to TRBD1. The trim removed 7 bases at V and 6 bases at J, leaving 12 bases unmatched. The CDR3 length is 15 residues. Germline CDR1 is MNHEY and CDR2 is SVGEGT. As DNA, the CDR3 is TGTGCCAGCAAAGAACCTGACAGGGGCGCGGATACGCAGTATTTT. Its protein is CASKEPDRGADTQYF.

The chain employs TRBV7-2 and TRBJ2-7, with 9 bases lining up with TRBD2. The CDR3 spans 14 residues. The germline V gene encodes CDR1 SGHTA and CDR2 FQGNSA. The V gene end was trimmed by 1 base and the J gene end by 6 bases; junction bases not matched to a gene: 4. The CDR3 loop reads CASSLGSGGTEQYF. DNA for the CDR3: TGTGCCAGCAGCTTAGGTAGCGGGGGAACCGAGCAGTACTTC.

The CDR3, as DNA: TGTGCCAGCAGCTCGACAGGGGGAAATACGCAGTATTTT. As protein: CASSSTGGNTQYF. V usage is TRBV7-6 and J usage is TRBJ2-3; 9 positions agree with TRBD1. V was clipped by 4 bases and J by 7 bases; unmatched bases: 3. Germline V gives CDR1 SGHVS, CDR2 FNYEAQ. The CDR3 spans 13 residues.

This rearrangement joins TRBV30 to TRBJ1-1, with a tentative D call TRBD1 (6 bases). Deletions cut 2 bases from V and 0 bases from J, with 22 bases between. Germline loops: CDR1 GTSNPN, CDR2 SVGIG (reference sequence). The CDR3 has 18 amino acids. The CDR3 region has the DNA TGTGCCTGGAGTCCCATACCCTTCACAGGGATCATGAACACTGAAGCTTTCTTT. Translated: CAWSPIPFTGIMNTEAFF.

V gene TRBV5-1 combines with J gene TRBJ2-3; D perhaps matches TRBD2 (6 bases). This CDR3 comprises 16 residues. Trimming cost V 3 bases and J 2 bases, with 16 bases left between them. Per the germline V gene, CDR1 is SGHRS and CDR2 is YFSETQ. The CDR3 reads CASSSGLQPPTDTQYF. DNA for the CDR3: TGCGCCAGCAGCTCGGGACTTCAGCCTCCCACAGATACGCAGTATTTT.

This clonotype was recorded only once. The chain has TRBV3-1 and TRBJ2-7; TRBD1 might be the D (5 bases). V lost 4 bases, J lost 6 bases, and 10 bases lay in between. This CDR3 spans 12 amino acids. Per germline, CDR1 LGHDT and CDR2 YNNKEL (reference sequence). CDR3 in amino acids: CASSRGLFEQYF. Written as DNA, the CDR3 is TGTGCCAGCAGCCGGGGCCTTTTCGAGCAGTACTTC.

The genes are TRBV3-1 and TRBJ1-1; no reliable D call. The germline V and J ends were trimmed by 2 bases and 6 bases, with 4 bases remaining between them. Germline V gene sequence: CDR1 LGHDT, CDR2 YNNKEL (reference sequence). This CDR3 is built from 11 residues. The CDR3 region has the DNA TGTGCCAGCAGCCAACACGCTGAAGCTTTCTTT. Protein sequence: CASSQHAEAFF.

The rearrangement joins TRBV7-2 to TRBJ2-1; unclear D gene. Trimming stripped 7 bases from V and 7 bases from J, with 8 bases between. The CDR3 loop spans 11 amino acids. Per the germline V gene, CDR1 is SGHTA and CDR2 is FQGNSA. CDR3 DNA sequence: TGTGCCAGCAACGTAAGGAATGAGCAGTTCTTC. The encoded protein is CASNVRNEQFF.

The DNA for the CDR3 is TGTGCCAGCAGCTCGGACAATAACTATGGCTACACCTTC. Its translation: CASSSDNNYGYTF. The genes are TRBV7-2 and TRBJ1-2; weak D call: TRBD1 (5 bases). V was clipped by 4 bases and J by 1 base, with 7 bases between them. This CDR3 has 13 amino acids. CDR1 SGHTA and CDR2 FQGNSA come from the germline V gene. The entire variable domain, with the rest obtained from reference TRBV7-2 and TRBJ1-2, is as follows: GAGVSQSPSNKVTEKGKDVELRCDPISGHTALYWYRQSLGQGLEFLIYFQGNSAPDKSGLPSDRFSAERTGGSVSTLTIQRTQQEDSAVYLCASSSDNNYGYTFGSGTRLTVV.

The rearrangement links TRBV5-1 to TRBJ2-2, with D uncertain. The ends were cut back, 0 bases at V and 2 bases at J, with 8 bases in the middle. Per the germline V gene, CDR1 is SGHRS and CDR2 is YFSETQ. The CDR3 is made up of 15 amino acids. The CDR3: CASSLAGDNTGELFF. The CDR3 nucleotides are TGCGCCAGCAGCTTGGCTGGGGATAACACCGGGGAGCTGTTTTTT.

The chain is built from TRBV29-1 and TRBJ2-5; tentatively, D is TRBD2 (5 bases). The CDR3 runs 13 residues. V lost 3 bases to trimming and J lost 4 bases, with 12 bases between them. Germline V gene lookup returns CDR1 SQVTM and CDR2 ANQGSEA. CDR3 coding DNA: TGCAGCGTTGACGGGCCCCGGGGAGAGACCCAGTACTTC. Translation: CSVDGPRGETQYF.

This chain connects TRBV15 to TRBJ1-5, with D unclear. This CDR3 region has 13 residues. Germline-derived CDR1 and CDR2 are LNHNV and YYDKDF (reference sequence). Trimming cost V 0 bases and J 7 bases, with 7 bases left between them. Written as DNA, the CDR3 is TGTGCCACCAGCAGAGATTTGAGGCAGCCCCAGCATTTT. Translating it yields CATSRDLRQPQHF. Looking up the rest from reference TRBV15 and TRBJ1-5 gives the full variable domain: DAMVIQNPRYQVTQFGKPVTLSCSQTLNHNVMYWYQQKSSQAPKLLFHYYDKDFNNEADTPDNFQSRRPNTSFCFLDIRSPGLGDTAMYLCATSRDLRQPQHFGDGTRLSIL.

The CDR3 region is CASSLTGGGNTEAFF. The DNA of the CDR3 is TGTGCCAGCAGTCTTACAGGGGGCGGGAACACTGAAGCTTTCTTT. The chain couples TRBV12-3 or TRBV12-4 to TRBJ1-1, with 9 bases identical to TRBD1. V lost 5 bases to trimming and J lost 1 base; unmatched junction nucleotides: 5. The CDR3 consists of 15 residues.

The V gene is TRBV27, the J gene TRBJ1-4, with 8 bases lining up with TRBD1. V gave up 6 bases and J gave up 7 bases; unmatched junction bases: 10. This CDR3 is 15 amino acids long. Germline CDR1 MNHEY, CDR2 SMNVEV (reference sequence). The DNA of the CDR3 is TGTGCCAGCAGCCTTCGTGGGGACAGGATTGAAAAACTGTTTTTT. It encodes CASSLRGDRIEKLFF.

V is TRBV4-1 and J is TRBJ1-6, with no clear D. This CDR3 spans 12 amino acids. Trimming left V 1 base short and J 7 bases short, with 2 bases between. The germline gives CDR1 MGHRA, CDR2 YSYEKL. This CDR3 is CASSQVNSPLHF. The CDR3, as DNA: TGCGCCAGCAGCCAAGTGAATTCACCCCTCCACTTT.

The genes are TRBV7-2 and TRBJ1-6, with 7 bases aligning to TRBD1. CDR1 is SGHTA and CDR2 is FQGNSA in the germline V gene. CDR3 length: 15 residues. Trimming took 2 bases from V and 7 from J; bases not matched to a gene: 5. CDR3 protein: CASSLSGTANSPLHF. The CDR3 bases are TGTGCCAGCAGCTTATCAGGGACAGCCAATTCACCCCTCCACTTT.

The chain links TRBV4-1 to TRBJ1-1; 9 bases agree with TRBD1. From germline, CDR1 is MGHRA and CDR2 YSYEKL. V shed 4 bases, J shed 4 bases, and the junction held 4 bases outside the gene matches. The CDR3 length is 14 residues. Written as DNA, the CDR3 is TGCGCCAGCAGCCGGGAACAGGGGGCCACTGAAGCTTTCTTT. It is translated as CASSREQGATEAFF.

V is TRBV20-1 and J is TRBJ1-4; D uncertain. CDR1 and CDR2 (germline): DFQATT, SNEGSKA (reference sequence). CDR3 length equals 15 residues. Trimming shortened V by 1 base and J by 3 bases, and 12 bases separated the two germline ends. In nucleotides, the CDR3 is TGCAGTGCTAGAGGGCTTGGGGAGGCTAATGAAAAACTGTTTTTT. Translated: CSARGLGEANEKLFF.

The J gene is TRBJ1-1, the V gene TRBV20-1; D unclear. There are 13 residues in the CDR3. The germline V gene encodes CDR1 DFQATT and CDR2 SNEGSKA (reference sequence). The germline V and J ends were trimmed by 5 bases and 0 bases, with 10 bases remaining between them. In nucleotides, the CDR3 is TGCAGTGCTCCCTGGCAGATGAACACTGAAGCTTTCTTT. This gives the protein CSAPWQMNTEAFF.

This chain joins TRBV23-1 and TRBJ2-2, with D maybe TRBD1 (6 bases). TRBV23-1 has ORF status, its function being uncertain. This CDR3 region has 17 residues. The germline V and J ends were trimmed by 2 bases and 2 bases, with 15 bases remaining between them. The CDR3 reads CASSQAPPGHNTGELFF. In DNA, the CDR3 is TGCGCCAGCAGTCAAGCCCCACCGGGACATAACACCGGGGAGCTGTTTTTT.

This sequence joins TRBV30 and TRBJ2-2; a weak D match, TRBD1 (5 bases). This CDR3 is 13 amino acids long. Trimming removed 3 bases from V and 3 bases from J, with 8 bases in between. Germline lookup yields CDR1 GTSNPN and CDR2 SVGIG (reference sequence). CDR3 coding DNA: TGTGCCTGGAGAGGACATTACACCGGGGAGCTGTTTTTT. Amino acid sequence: CAWRGHYTGELFF.